This TCR beta chain stems from a study of blood T cell repertoires in COVID-19. Study-wide context: Acute and convalescent COVID-19 specimens originated in the United States, Italy and Spain. T cells, B-cell-depleted T cells, or PBMCs provided the cDNA or gDNA that served as material.

Trimming took 5 bases from V and 9 from J, leaving 16 bases between them. Germline CDR1 MDHEN, CDR2 SYDVKM. The CDR3 extends over 14 amino acids. Authors' data handling: Reference gene primer amplification gave nucleated cell count estimates. Sequencing used immunoSEQ multiplex PCR; TCRdb keeps in-frame clones, though not all of them. That table supplies the V and J calls and clone size; D and trimming were determined from the DNA. The sample yields over 150,000 clones, 86% seen once. The origin of this receptor is a man over 45 with active or convalescent COVID-19. The V and J genes are TRBV28 and TRBJ2-2; possibly TRBD2 for D (5 bases). Sample: peripheral blood. The CDR3 DNA is TGTGCCAGCAGTAATCCTAGCTACCCCCGGGAGCTGTTTTTT. Its translation is CASSNPSYPRELFF.